Following are 17 T cell receptor beta chains from one sample sequenced in a study of T-cell reconstitution after alpha-beta-depleted transplantation in children. Preparation of the TCRbeta library involved a method that used unique molecular identifiers. TCRdb redid the calling of the PCR reads with MiXCR, one entry per CDR3 protein. This sample has some 640,000 distinct CDR3 sequences, with approximately 17% found just once. The sequencing used PBMCs from the stem cell graft donor, collected from the stem cell graft. These receptors originate from a human donor who donated a stem cell graft to a child with acute myeloid leukemia.

Many counts were recorded for this clonotype. The chain has TRBV20-1 and TRBJ2-3, with 8 bases lining up with TRBD2. The J segment lost 4 bases and the V segment lost 6 bases, leaving 9 bases of the junction unmatched. Germline V lookup: CDR1 DFQATT, CDR2 SNEGSKA (reference sequence). The CDR3 has 14 amino acids. The CDR3 sequence: CSASPGGAADTQYF. CDR3 coding DNA: TGCAGTGCCTCACCGGGGGGGGCAGCAGATACGCAGTATTTT.

There are many counts of this clonotype. The chain joins TRBV12-3 or TRBV12-4 to TRBJ1-5; D ambiguous. V gave up 6 bases and J gave up 7 bases, with 16 bases separating them. The CDR3 covers 14 residues. CDR3 sequence reads: CASSPTSPTQPQHF. The CDR3 DNA sequence: TGTGCCAGCAGCCCCACGTCCCCCACGCAGCCCCAGCATTTT.

A few counts support this clonotype. This chain joins TRBV18 and TRBJ2-7; 11 positions agree with TRBD1. Germline lookup yields CDR1 KGHSH and CDR2 LQKENI. J was trimmed by 1 base and V by 2 bases; bases with no gene match: 1. The CDR3 spans 15 residues. CDR3 nucleotides: TGTGCCAGCTCACCAGGACAGGGGGCTTCCTACGAGCAGTACGTC. It specifies CASSPGQGASYEQYV.

V is TRBV20-1 and J is TRBJ2-7, with a weak D call TRBD2 (5 bases). This CDR3 has 13 amino acids. Trimming took off 5 bases at V and 2 bases at J, with 13 bases between the two ends. CDR1 and CDR2 (germline): DFQATT, SNEGSKA (reference sequence). The CDR3 DNA is TGCAGTGCTTCATCGAGGGAGACCTACGAGCAGTACTTC. It specifies CSASSRETYEQYF.

The chain carries TRBV12-3 or TRBV12-4 and TRBJ2-5; D gene uncertain. CDR3 size: 11 residues. Trimming pared 6 bases from V and 5 bases from J, leaving 7 bases between. CDR3 coding DNA: TGTGCCAGCAGGGTAACGGAGACCCAGTACTTC. Protein product: CASRVTETQYF.

This clonotype was seen ten or more times. The V and J genes are TRBV4-2 and TRBJ2-2; either TRBD1 or TRBD2 may fit D (5 bases each). The V end was cut by 0 bases, the J end by 8 bases, with 10 bases between. The CDR3 has 14 residues. Germline CDR1 LGHNA, CDR2 YNFKEQ. CDR3 protein: CASSQDRGVGELFF. In DNA, the CDR3 is TGTGCCAGCAGCCAAGATAGAGGGGTGGGGGAGCTGTTTTTT.

The rearrangement joins TRBV24-1 to TRBJ2-7; 7 positions match TRBD2. Unmatched junction bases numbered 8, after V lost 9 bases and J lost 4 bases. The CDR3 spans 13 residues. Germline V lookup: CDR1 KGHDR, CDR2 SFDVKD. CDR3 loop: CATGGDDLYEQYV. CDR3 nucleotides: TGTGCCACCGGGGGGGACGACCTATACGAGCAGTACGTC.

The table lists this clonotype with many counts. The gene calls are TRBV6-5 and TRBJ2-5; a possible D gene is TRBD2 (5 bases). The CDR3 consists of 16 residues. Trimming removed 0 bases at V and 9 bases at J, with 20 bases between. Germline CDR1 MNHEY, CDR2 SVGAGI. CDR3 protein: CASSYSPPGVLTSQYF. CDR3 coding DNA: TGTGCCAGCAGTTACTCCCCTCCCGGGGTTCTGACGTCCCAGTACTTC.

This rearrangement joins TRBV7-9 to TRBJ2-7; D is tentatively TRBD1 or TRBD2 (5 bases each). CDR1 SEHNR and CDR2 FQNEAQ come from the germline V gene (reference sequence). V lost 2 bases, J lost 3 bases, and 17 bases lay in between. The CDR3 totals 16 residues. The CDR3 is CASSLNNPGSGYEQYF. DNA for the CDR3: TGTGCCAGCAGCTTAAACAATCCAGGGAGCGGCTACGAGCAGTACTTC.

This clonotype was picked up a small number of times. CDR3 DNA sequence: TGTGCCAGCAGTTTTAGGCGGGATGAGCAGTTCTTC. It yields the protein CASSFRRDEQFF. The J gene is TRBJ2-1, the V gene TRBV12-3 or TRBV12-4, with D possibly TRBD2 on 5 matching bases. The CDR3 runs to 12 residues. Deletions cut 3 bases from V and 8 bases from J, with 8 bases between.

V usage is TRBV27 and J usage is TRBJ2-6; D perhaps matches TRBD1 (7 bases). Between the trimmed V and J ends, which lost 6 bases and 2 bases, there was a span of 17 bases. The germline V gene has CDR1 MNHEY and CDR2 SMNVEV (reference sequence). The CDR3 has 17 amino acids. CDR3 in amino acids: CASRSRQGEAGANVLTF. In DNA form, the CDR3 reads TGTGCCAGCAGATCTCGCCAGGGGGAGGCTGGGGCCAACGTCCTGACTTTC.

Concerning this clonotype itself: A much larger clone is a single base away; this may be a read error. Lacking the conserved final phenylalanine or tryptophan, this CDR3 likely reflects a read error. The rearrangement joins TRBV24-1 to TRBJ2-1; D unclear. Trimming took 8 bases from V and 5 from J, leaving 9 bases between them. Germline-derived CDR1 and CDR2 are KGHDR and SFDVKD. The CDR3 consists of 12 residues. The CDR3 here is CATMSEHNEQFY. The CDR3 DNA reads TGTGCCACCATGTCCGAACACAATGAGCAGTTCTAC.

A word on this clonotype: With a much larger clone just one base away, this may be a read error. The V and J genes are TRBV20-1 and TRBJ2-1, with D hard to call. CDR3 length: 11 amino acids. The V gene's germline CDR1 is DFQATT and CDR2 SNEGSKA (reference sequence). The CDR3 DNA reads as TGCACCTTGCCAGTGACGAATGAGCAGTTCTTC. Protein: CTLPVTNEQFF.

The chain has TRBV7-2 and TRBJ1-2; tentative D call: TRBD1 (5 bases). This CDR3 has 16 amino acids. V lost 4 bases, J lost 5 bases, and 20 bases lay in between. The germline V gene has CDR1 SGHTA and CDR2 FQGNSA. The CDR3 reads CASSSMGGRPIYGYTF. CDR3 bases: TGTGCCAGCAGCTCAATGGGGGGTAGACCGATTTATGGCTACACCTTC.

This clonotype was observed many times. The genes are TRBV7-6 and TRBJ1-1; 7 bases map to TRBD1. Germline CDR1 is SGHVS and CDR2 is FNYEAQ. This CDR3 is built from 16 residues. V shed 1 base, J shed 7 bases, and the junction held 12 bases outside the gene matches. The CDR3 protein is CASSLGQGSPFNEAFF. In nucleotides, the CDR3 is TGTGCCAGCAGCTTAGGACAGGGCAGCCCCTTTAATGAAGCTTTCTTT.

V and J are TRBV29-1 and TRBJ2-2; perhaps TRBD1 as D (5 bases). CDR1 SQVTM and CDR2 ANQGSEA come from the germline V gene. The CDR3 sequence is 14 residues long. Trimming stripped 4 bases from V and 6 bases from J, with 15 bases between. DNA for the CDR3: TGCAGCGTTGGAGGACATGCAGATTCCGGGGAGCTGTTTTTT. It codes for CSVGGHADSGELFF.

The rearrangement links TRBV20-1 to TRBJ1-1; D unclear. Trimming removed 5 bases at V and 3 bases at J, with 16 bases between. Looked up from germline, CDR1 is DFQATT and CDR2 is SNEGSKA (reference sequence). The CDR3 loop spans 14 amino acids. CDR3 in DNA: TGCAGTGCTGGCCGGGCAGATGTGGACACTGAAGCTTTCTTT. Translating it yields CSAGRADVDTEAFF.